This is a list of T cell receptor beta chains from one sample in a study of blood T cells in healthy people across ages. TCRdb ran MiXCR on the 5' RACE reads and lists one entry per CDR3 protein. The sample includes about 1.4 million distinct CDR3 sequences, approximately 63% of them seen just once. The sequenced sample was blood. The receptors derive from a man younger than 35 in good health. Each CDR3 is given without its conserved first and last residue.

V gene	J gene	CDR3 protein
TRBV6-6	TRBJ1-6	ASSYRAGESPLH
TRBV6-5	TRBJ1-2	ASSSDRTFYGYT
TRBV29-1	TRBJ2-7	SVGTSAYEQY
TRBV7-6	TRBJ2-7	ASSPRARRTYEQY
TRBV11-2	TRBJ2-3	ASSSSSGLASDTQY
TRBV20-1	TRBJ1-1	SARGWKGTDTEAF
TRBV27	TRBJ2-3	ASSLGLSAGGPKDTQY
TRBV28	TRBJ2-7	ASSSNPGSGYEQY
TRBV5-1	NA	ASSLASLAAPYNEQY
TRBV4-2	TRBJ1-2	ASSQDHGQGVFDYGYT
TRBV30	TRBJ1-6	AWSVGLKGNSPLH
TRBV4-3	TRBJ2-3	ASSQDNRGFRDTQY
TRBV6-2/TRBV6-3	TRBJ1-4	ASSLQENEKLF
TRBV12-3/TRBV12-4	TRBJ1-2	ASSPRLLVVEANYGYT
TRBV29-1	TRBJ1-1	SVGVSNTEAF
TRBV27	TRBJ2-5	ASSLLGTSGGRQETQY
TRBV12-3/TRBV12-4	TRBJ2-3	ASIPVAGASTDTQY
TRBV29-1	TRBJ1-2	SVLIQDSRANYGYT
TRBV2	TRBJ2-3	ATQGWDTQY
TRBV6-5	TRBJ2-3	ASSYSTSGRHTQY
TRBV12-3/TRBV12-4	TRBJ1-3	ASSLGGVTIY
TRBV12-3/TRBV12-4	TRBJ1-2	ASSFQRTGYGYT
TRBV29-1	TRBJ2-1	SAFGASSEQF
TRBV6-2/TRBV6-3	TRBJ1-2	ASSLSGQGRENSGYT
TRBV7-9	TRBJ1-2	ASSPVSGAYGYT
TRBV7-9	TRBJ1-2	ASSPDGYT
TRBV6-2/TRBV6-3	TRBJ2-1	ASTPSGNEQF
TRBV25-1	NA	ASTPGGSYNEQY
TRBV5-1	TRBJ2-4	ASSPVGLNLAKNIQY
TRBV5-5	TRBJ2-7	ASGPGQGGREQY